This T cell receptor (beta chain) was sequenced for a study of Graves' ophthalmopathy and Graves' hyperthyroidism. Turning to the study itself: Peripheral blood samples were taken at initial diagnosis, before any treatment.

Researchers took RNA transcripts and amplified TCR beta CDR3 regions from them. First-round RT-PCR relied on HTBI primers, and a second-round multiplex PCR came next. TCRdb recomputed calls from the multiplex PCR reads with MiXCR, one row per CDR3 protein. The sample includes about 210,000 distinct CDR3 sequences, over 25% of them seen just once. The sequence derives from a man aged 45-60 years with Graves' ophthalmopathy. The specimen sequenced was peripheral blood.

The CDR3 DNA is TGTGCCAGCAGTTTGCGTTGGGAGCAGTACTTC. It translates to CASSLRWEQYF. The J gene is TRBJ2-7, the V gene TRBV28; D gene uncertain. V lost 3 bases and J lost 7, with 7 bases in between. Germline-derived CDR1 and CDR2 are MDHEN and SYDVKM. The CDR3 is 11 residues long.